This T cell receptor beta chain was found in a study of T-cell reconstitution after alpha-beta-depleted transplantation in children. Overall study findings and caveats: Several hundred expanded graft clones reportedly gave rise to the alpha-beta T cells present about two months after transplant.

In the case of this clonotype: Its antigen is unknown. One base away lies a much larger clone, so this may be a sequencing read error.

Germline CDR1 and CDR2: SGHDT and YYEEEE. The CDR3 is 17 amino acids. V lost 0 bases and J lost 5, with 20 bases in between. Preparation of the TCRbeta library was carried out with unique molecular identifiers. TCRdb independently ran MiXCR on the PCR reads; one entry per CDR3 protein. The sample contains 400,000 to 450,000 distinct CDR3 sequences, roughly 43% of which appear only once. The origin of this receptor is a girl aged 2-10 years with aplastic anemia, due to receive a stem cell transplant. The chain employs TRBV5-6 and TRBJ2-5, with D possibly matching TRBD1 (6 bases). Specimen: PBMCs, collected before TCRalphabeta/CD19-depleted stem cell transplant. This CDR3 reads CASSLESARGGWETQYF. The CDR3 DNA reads TGTGCCAGCAGCTTGGAGTCTGCGAGAGGGGGTTGGGAGACCCAGTACTTC.